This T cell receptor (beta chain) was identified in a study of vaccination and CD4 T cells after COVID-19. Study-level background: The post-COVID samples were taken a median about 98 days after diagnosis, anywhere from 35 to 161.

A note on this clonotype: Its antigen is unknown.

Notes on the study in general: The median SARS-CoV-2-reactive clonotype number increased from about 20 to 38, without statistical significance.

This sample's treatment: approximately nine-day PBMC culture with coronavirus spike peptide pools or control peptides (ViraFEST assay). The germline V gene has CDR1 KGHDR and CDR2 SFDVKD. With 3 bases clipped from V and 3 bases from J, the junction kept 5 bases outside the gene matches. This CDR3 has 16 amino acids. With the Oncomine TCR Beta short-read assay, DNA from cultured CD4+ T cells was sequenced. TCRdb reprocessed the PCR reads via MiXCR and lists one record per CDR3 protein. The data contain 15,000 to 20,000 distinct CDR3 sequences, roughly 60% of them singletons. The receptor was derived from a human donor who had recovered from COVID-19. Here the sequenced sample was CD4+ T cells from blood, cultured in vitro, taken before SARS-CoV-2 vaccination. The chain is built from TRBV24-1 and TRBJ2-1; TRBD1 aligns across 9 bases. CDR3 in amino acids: CATSDRRGQGYNEQFF. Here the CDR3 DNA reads TGTGCCACCAGTGATCGGAGGGGACAGGGCTACAATGAGCAGTTCTTC.